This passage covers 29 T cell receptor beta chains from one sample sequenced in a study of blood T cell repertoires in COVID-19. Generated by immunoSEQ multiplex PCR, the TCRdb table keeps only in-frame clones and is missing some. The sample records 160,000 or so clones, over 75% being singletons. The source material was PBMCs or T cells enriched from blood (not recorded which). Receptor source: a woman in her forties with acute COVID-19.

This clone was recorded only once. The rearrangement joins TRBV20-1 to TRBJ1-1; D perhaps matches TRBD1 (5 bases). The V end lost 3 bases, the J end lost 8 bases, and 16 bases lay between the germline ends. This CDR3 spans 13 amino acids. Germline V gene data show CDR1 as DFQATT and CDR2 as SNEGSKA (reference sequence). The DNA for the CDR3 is TGCAGTGCTAGTCTAGGGGCGGTGAGAGAAGCTTTCTTT. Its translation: CSASLGAVREAFF.

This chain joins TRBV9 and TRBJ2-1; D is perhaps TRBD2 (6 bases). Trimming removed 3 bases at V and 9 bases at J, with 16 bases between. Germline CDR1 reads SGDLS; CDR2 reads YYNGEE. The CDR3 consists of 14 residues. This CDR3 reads CASSERLLAGEQFF. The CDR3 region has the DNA TGTGCCAGCAGCGAAAGGCTACTAGCAGGTGAGCAGTTCTTC.

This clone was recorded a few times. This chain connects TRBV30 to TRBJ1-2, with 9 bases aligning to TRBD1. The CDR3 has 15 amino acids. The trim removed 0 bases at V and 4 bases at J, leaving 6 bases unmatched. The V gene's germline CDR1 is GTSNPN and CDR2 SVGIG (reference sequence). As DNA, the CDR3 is TGTGCCTGGAGTGTACCGCGACAGGGGGTCTATGGCTACACCTTC. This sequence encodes CAWSVPRQGVYGYTF.

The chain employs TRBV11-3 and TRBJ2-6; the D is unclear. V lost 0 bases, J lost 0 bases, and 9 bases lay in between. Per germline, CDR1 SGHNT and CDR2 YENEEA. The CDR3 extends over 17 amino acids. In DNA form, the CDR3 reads TGTGCCAGCAGCTTAGACCAAAGAGGCTCTGGGGCCAACGTCCTGACTTTC. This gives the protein CASSLDQRGSGANVLTF.

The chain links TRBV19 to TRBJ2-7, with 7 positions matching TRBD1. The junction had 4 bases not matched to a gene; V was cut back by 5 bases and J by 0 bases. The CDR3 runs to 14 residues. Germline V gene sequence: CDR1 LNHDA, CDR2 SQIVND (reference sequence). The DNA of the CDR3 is TGTGCCAGTAGTGCTAGGGACAGCTCCTACGAGCAGTACTTC. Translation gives CASSARDSSYEQYF.

CDR3 sequence (DNA): TGCGCCAGCAGCTTGGCAGGGGGCGCGGGGCAGTACTTC. Translating gives CASSLAGGAGQYF. The J gene is TRBJ2-7, the V gene TRBV5-1, with TRBD1 matching 8 bases. CDR1 is SGHRS and CDR2 is YFSETQ in the germline V gene. This CDR3 contains 13 residues. V was pared by 0 bases and J by 9 bases, with 5 bases of the junction left unmatched.

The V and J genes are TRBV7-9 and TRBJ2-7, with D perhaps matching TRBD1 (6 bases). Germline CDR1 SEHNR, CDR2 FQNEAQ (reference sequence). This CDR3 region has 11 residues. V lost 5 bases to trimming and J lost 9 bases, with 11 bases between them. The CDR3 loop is CASSEDRTQYF. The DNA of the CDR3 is TGTGCCAGCAGCGAAGACAGGACGCAGTACTTC.

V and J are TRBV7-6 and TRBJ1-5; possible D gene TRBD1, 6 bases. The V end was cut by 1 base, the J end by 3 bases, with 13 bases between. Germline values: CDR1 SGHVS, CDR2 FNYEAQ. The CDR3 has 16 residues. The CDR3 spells CASSLEVGTHNQPQHF. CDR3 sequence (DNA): TGTGCCAGCAGCTTAGAGGTCGGGACACACAATCAGCCCCAGCATTTT.

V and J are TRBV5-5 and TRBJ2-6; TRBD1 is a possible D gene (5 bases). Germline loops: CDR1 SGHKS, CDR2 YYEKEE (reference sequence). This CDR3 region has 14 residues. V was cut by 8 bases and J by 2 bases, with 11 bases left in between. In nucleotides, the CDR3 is TGTGCCAGTACTTCAGGGCCTGGGGCCAACGTCCTGACTTTC. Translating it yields CASTSGPGANVLTF.

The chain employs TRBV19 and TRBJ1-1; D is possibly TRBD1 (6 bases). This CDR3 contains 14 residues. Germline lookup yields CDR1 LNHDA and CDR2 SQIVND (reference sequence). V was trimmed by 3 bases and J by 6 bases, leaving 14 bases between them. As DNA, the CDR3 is TGTGCCAGTAGTATTCAGGGGATGAGTGCTGAAGCTTTCTTT. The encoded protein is CASSIQGMSAEAFF. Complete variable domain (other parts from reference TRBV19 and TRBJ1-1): DGGITQSPKYLFRKEGQNVTLSCEQNLNHDAMYWYRQDPGQGLRLIYYSQIVNDFQKGDIAEGYSVSREKKESFPLTVTSAQKNPTAFYLCASSIQGMSAEAFFGQGTRLTVV.

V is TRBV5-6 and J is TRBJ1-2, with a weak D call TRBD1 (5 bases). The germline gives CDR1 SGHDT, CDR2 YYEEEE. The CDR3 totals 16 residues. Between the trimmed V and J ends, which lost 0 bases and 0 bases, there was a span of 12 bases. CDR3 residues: CASSLEAGLTNYGYTF. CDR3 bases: TGTGCCAGCAGCTTGGAAGCAGGGTTAACTAACTATGGCTACACCTTC.

CDR3 sequence (DNA): TGTGCCACCAGTGATCCTCCGGGACTAGGGTCGTATGTCTCCTACGAGCAGTACGTC. Amino acids: CATSDPPGLGSYVSYEQYV. The chain carries TRBV24-1 and TRBJ2-7; TRBD2 matches at 8 bases. This CDR3 is 19 amino acids long. Trimming cost V 3 bases and J 0 bases; bases outside gene matches: 15. CDR1 is KGHDR and CDR2 is SFDVKD in the germline V gene.

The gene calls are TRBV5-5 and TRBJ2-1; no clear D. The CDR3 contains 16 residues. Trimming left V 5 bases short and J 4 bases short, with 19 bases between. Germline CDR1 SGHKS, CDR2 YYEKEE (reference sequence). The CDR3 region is CASSQAGDPRYNEQFF. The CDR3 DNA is TGTGCCAGCAGTCAGGCAGGCGATCCCCGATACAATGAGCAGTTCTTC.

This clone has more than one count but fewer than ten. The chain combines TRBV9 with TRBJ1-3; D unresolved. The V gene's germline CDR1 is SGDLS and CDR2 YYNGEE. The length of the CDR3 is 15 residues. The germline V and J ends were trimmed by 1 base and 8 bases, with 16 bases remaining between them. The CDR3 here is CASSVNPGEGYTIYF. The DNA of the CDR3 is TGTGCCAGCAGCGTAAACCCCGGGGAGGGTTACACCATATATTTT.

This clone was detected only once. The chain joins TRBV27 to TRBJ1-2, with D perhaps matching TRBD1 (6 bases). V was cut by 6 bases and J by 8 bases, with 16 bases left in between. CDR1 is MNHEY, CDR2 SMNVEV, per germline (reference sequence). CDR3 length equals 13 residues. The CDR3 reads CASRPQGWSGYTF. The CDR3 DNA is TGTGCCAGCAGACCACAGGGATGGAGCGGCTACACCTTC.

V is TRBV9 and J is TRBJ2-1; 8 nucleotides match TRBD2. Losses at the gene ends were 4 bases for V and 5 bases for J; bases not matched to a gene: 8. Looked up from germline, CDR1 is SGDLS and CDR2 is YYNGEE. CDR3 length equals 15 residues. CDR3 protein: CASSPEGREDNEQFF. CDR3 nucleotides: TGTGCCAGCAGCCCGGAAGGGCGGGAGGACAATGAGCAGTTCTTC. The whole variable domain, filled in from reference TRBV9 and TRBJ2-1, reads DSGVTQTPKHLITATGQRVTLRCSPRSGDLSVYWYQQSLDQGLQFLIQYYNGEERAKGNILERFSAQQFPDLHSELNLSSLELGDSALYFCASSPEGREDNEQFFGPGTRLTVL.

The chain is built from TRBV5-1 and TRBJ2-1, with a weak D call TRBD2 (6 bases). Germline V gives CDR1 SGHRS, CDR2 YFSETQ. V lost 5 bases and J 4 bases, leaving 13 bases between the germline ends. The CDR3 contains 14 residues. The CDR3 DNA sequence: TGCGCCAGCAGTGGGCTGACTAGTTACAATGAGCAGTTCTTC. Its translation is CASSGLTSYNEQFF.

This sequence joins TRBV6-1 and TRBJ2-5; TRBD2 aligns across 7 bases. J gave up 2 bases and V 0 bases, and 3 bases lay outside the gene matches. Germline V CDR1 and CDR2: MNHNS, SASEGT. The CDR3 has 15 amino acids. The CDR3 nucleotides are TGTGCCAGCAGTGAAGCGGGAGGGTGGCAAGAGACCCAGTACTTC. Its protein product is CASSEAGGWQETQYF.

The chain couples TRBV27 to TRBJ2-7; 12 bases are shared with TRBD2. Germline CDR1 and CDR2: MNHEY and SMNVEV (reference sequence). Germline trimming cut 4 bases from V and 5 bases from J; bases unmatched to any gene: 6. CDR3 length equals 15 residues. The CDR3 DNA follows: TGTGCCAGCAGTTGGACTAGCGGGATGACTAACGAGCAGTACTTC. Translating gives CASSWTSGMTNEQYF.

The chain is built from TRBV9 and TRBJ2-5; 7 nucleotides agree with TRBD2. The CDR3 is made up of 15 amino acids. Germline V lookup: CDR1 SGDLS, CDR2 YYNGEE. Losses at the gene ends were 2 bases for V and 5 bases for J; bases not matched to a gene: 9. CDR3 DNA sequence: TGTGCCAGCAGCGTTCAAGGCGGGAGCGGGGAGACCCAGTACTTC. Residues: CASSVQGGSGETQYF.

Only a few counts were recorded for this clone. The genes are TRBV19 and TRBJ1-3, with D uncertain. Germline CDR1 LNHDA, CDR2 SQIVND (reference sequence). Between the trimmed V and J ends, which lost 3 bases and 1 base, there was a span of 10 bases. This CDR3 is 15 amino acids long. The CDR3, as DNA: TGTGCCAGTAGTATTTGGGGAGGTTCTGGAAACACCATATATTTT. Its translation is CASSIWGGSGNTIYF.

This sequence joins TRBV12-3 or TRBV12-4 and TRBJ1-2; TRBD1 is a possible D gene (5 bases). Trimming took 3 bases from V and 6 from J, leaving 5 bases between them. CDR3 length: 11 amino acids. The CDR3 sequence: CASSFRDGYTF. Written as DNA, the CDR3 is TGTGCCAGCAGTTTCAGGGATGGCTACACCTTC.

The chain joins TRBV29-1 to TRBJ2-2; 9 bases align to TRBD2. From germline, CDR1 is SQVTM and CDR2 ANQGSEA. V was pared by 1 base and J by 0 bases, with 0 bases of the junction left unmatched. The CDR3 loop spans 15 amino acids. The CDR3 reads CSVEGLAANTGELFF. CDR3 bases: TGCAGCGTTGAAGGACTAGCGGCGAACACCGGGGAGCTGTTTTTT.

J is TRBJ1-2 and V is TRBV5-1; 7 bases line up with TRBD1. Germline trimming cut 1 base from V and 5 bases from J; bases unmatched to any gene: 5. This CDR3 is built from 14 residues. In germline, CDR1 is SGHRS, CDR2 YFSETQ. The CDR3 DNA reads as TGCGCCAGCAGCTTGACCGGACAGGATTATGGCTACACCTTC. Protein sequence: CASSLTGQDYGYTF.

CDR3 amino acids: CASSYSAGNTIYF. CDR3 nucleotide sequence: TGTGCCAGCAGTTACAGTGCTGGAAACACCATATATTTT. The rearrangement uses TRBV27 and TRBJ1-3, with D unresolved. V lost 4 bases, J lost 2 bases, and 6 bases lay in between. This CDR3 comprises 13 residues. CDR1 is MNHEY, CDR2 SMNVEV, per germline (reference sequence).

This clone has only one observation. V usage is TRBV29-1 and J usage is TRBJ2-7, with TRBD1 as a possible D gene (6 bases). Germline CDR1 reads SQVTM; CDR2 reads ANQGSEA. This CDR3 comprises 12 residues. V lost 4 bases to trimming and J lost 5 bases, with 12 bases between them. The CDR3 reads CSVGRGRNEQYF. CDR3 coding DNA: TGCAGCGTTGGCAGGGGCAGGAACGAGCAGTACTTC.

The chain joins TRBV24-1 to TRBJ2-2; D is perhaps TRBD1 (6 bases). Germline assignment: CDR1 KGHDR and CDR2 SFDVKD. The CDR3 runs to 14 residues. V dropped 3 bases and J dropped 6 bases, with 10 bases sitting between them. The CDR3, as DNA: TGTGCCACCAGTGATCCCAGGGGACCCGGGGAGCTGTTTTTT. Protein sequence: CATSDPRGPGELFF.

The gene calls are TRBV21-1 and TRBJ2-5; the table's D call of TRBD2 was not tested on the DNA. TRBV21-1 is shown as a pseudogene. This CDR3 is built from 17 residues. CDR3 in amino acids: CASSKGRTSGSSETQYF. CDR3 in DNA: TGTGCCAGCAGCAAAGGCCGGACTAGCGGGAGTTCTGAGACCCAGTACTTC.

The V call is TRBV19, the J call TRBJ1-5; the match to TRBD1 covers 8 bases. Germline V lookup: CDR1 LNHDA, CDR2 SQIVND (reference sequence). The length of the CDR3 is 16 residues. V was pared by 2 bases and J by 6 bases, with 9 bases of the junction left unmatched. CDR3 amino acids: CASSINGQGVSQPQHF. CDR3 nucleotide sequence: TGTGCCAGTAGTATAAACGGACAGGGTGTAAGTCAGCCCCAGCATTTT.